This T cell receptor beta chain was recorded in a study of T-cell memory formation after mild COVID-19. This clonotype was counted a few times. TCRdb used MiXCR to reprocess the 5' RACE reads, holding one entry per CDR3 protein. The table includes some 490,000 distinct CDR3 sequences, roughly 18% detected once. This sequence was found in an adult woman who had mild COVID-19 (a few samples of this study predate the infection). Cell type and time point are not known. Sequenced input: PBMCs or a T cell subset sorted from them (not recorded which).

For the CDR3, the DNA is TGTGCCAGCAGAAGGGTTTCAGATACGCAGTATTTT. Translating it yields CASRRVSDTQYF. V and J are TRBV7-2 and TRBJ2-3; D ambiguous. The V gene lost 6 bases and the J gene lost 4 bases, with 8 bases spanning the gap. From germline, CDR1 is SGHTA and CDR2 FQGNSA. The CDR3 length is 12 residues. Looking up the rest from reference TRBV7-2 and TRBJ2-3 gives the full variable domain: GAGVSQSPSNKVTEKGKDVELRCDPISGHTALYWYRQSLGQGLEFLIYFQGNSAPDKSGLPSDRFSAERTGGSVSTLTIQRTQQEDSAVYLCASRRVSDTQYFGPGTRLTVL.